This TCR beta chain was recovered during a study of blood T cell repertoires in COVID-19. Study background: There were acute and convalescent COVID-19 samples, and they came from the United States, Italy and Spain.

The CDR3 has 14 residues. The germline V and J ends were trimmed by 0 bases and 4 bases, with 8 bases remaining between them. The germline V gene has CDR1 SGHTS and CDR2 YDEGEE. Authors' data handling: Reference gene primer amplification in the assay estimated nucleated cell counts. Libraries were prepared by immunoSEQ multiplex PCR; TCRdb keeps only in-frame clonotypes and omits some of them. That table gives V, J and clone size, and the DNA gave D and trimming. The sample has about 370,000 clones, 85% to 90% seen once. Ages ranged from 18 to 89 years, with residence in under 25 US areas. Participant-reported clinical history was the basis for cohort assignment.

The gene calls are TRBV5-8 and TRBJ1-3; D is unclear. Sequencing was done on a sample of PBMCs or T cells enriched from blood (not recorded which). This TCR was sampled from a man between 18 and 29 years old who had recovered from COVID-19. The CDR3 DNA reads as TGTGCCAGCAGCTTGGGAGTTAGCGGAAACACCATATATTTT. The encoded protein is CASSLGVSGNTIYF.